This TCR beta chain was captured by sequencing in a study of identical twins. General study points: The study found weaker excess twin sharing in beta out-of-frame sequences.

This clonotype was observed many times. Its antigen is not known. In TCRdb, the 5' RACE reads were re-called with MiXCR into one record per CDR3 protein. The data show 1,800,000 or so distinct CDR3 sequences, with around a third seen just once and about 0.27% held by the top ten. The germline CDR1 and CDR2 sequences are MNHNY and SVGAGI (reference sequence). The ends were cut back, 2 bases at V and 0 bases at J, with 10 bases in the middle. There are 16 residues in the CDR3. The specimen sequenced was cord blood. This TCR was sampled from a newborn girl in good health. V gene TRBV6-6 combines with J gene TRBJ1-4, with a tentative D call TRBD1 (5 bases). The CDR3 sequence is CASSYGAGTTNEKLFF. For the CDR3, the DNA is TGTGCCAGCAGTTACGGGGCCGGGACAACTAATGAAAAACTGTTTTTT.